This record covers a single T cell receptor beta chain. The antigen it binds to is not known. No much larger clonotype is one base removed from it; base qualities were not supplied. For commercial TCRB immunosequencing, approximately 460 nanograms of biopsy DNA were submitted for each sample. Adaptive Biotechnology amplified CDR3 regions from genomic DNA with a two-step multiplex PCR that controlled for amplification bias. In the first PCR, primers covered every V and J gene segment, and in the second PCR, barcodes and Illumina adapters were added. An Illumina instrument was used to sequence the CDR3 libraries. Per the authors' processing: Analysis combined the vendor-provided pipelines with custom analysis of raw data in R/Bioconductor under R version 3.3.0. Clonality, which ranges from 0 to 1, was calculated as the inverse of the normalised Shannon entropy across all productive clones. High-frequency clones were defined as the share of the repertoire occupied by the top 100 clones, with only clones passing a 95% confidence test being retained. Overlap between samples was measured with the Morisita-Horn index, while repertoire diversity was measured with the Simpson index. Drawn from immuneACCESS, this table holds only the in-frame rearrangements with V and J called that TCRdb kept. Clones are partly lost; checked studies trace under half to an unresolved V gene and leave the rest unexplained. V, J and clone size derive from that table, while D and trimming were established from the DNA sequence. This sample gives 6,000 to 8,000 clones in total; approximately 79% of them show up just once. In total, the top ten clones hold less than 3% of the sample.

Spanning cysteine to phenylalanine, the CDR3 consists of 17 amino acids. Only the CDR3 region is kept as DNA, spanning 51 bases read in frame from base 1. Sequences SGHTA (CDR1) and FQGNSA (CDR2) are obtained from the germline V gene. The junction shows trimming of 3 bases on V and 0 bases on J, and the gene matches do not reach 7 bases of it. This sample is drawn from a study of T cell repertoires in ileal Crohn's disease (dated by TCRdb to the late 2010s). Study-wide context: At the time of surgery, around 35% of patients were active smokers, and the median duration of disease was 7.9 years. Every patient underwent surgery because of a complication, which was stricturing disease in approximately 60% and penetrating disease in about 39%. Roughly half of the patients were given postoperative therapy, with around eleven receiving thiopurines and 15 to 20 receiving anti-TNF agents. TCR repertoire analysis was performed in roughly 50 Crohn's disease patients drawn from a prospective multicentre cohort. Running in parallel with the study was a multicentre cohort set up to find predictors of early endoscopic recurrence following ileocolonic resection. Endoscopic postoperative recurrence was defined as a Rutgeerts score above i0. The study sequenced 150 to 200 mucosal samples from a few dozen patients, taken at several locations on the surgical specimen and at postoperative endoscopy. Study-level results and caveats: Mucosal CD4 and CD8 T cells were sorted and sequenced only in a subgroup of patients, the size of which was not stated. Higher high-frequency clone percentages at surgery were associated with endoscopic recurrence; all patients with clonality above 26.8% (18/57) had recurrence. Patients who were active smokers at surgery had a significantly higher proportion of clonal expansions than non-smokers (about 25% vs 20%, p=0.02). Sorted CD8 T cells carried more high-frequency clones than CD4 T cells, suggesting mucosal expansions were mainly CD8.

Adults with ileal or ileocolonic Crohn's disease for whom ileocolonic resection was indicated were considered eligible. Whole ileal mucosal biopsies were stored frozen at -80°C before DNA extraction. Genomic DNA was extracted from frozen whole biopsies with a TRizol-based method and quantified on a NanoDrop 2000 spectrophotometer. This chain is built from TRBV7-2 and TRBJ2-1, and 8 junction bases match TRBD1. Material for sequencing was ileal tissue. The source is an adult with Crohn's disease. Read as DNA, the sequence is TGTGCCAGCAGCTTCCCCCGACAGGGGTCCTCCTACAATGAGCAGTTCTTC. The translation is CASSFPRQGSSYNEQFF.